The 12 T cell receptor beta chains given below trace back to one sample, sequenced in a study of blood T cell repertoires in COVID-19. The method was immunoSEQ multiplex PCR; TCRdb's version includes in-frame clones alone and lacks a portion of them. The repertoire holds 100,000 to 120,000 clones, with over 65% as singletons. The sequencing sample was made of peripheral blood. These receptors were taken from an elderly woman with acute or convalescent COVID-19.

V is TRBV19 and J is TRBJ1-4; TRBD1 is a possible D gene (6 bases). This CDR3 region has 15 residues. V lost 5 bases to trimming and J lost 5 bases, with 15 bases between them. The germline CDR1 and CDR2 sequences are LNHDA and SQIVND (reference sequence). The CDR3 sequence is CASSLRGITNEKLFF. CDR3 DNA sequence: TGTGCCAGTAGTCTCAGGGGAATCACAAATGAAAAACTGTTTTTT.

The V call is TRBV5-1, the J call TRBJ2-5, with D hard to call. There are 13 residues in the CDR3. V lost 4 bases to trimming and J lost 4 bases, with 11 bases between them. CDR1 is SGHRS, CDR2 YFSETQ, per germline. This chain's CDR3 is CASSLSVRETQYF. The DNA for the CDR3 is TGCGCCAGCAGCCTGAGCGTACGAGAGACCCAGTACTTC.

The chain links TRBV4-3 to TRBJ2-1; 7 positions match TRBD2. Germline trimming cut 1 base from V and 2 bases from J; bases unmatched to any gene: 5. This CDR3 comprises 16 residues. Germline loops: CDR1 LGHNA, CDR2 YSLEER. CDR3 protein: CASSQGGTKAYNEQFF. CDR3 in DNA: TGCGCCAGCAGCCAAGGAGGGACTAAAGCCTACAATGAGCAGTTCTTC.

V gene TRBV18 combines with J gene TRBJ2-2, with 14 nucleotides matching TRBD2. This CDR3 is built from 18 residues. Trimming cost V 3 bases and J 5 bases; bases outside gene matches: 8. Per the germline V gene, CDR1 is KGHSH and CDR2 is LQKENI. CDR3 in DNA: TGTGCCAGCTCACCTATGGGACTAGCGGGAGACCCGACCGGGGAGCTGTTTTTT. It translates to CASSPMGLAGDPTGELFF.

V is TRBV6-5 and J is TRBJ2-7; maybe TRBD2 (5 bases). Germline-derived CDR1 and CDR2 are MNHEY and SVGAGI. The V gene lost 7 bases and the J gene lost 0 bases, with 16 bases spanning the gap. This CDR3 region has 15 residues. DNA for the CDR3: TGTGCCAGCAAAATGAGCGGCCTGAGCTCCTACGAGCAGTACTTC. Protein sequence: CASKMSGLSSYEQYF.

The chain has TRBV9 and TRBJ2-5; tentative D call: TRBD2 (5 bases). CDR1 is SGDLS, CDR2 YYNGEE, per germline. CDR3 length equals 15 residues. With 1 base removed from V and 4 bases from J, the gap between germline ends came to 14 bases. The CDR3, as DNA: TGTGCCAGCAGCGTACTGGGAGAAGTCGGAGAGACCCAGTACTTC. This gives the protein CASSVLGEVGETQYF.

J is TRBJ2-7 and V is TRBV5-4, with a possible D match to TRBD1 (5 bases). The germline V and J ends were trimmed by 4 bases and 3 bases, with 17 bases remaining between them. CDR1 is SGHNT, CDR2 YYREEE, per germline (reference sequence). This CDR3 has 15 amino acids. For the CDR3, the DNA is TGTGCCAGCAGCCCTAAGGGGTGGACGGTCTACGAGCAGTACTTC. It encodes CASSPKGWTVYEQYF.

This clone has only a few counts. This chain connects TRBV6-6 to TRBJ1-2; D is unresolved. Germline assignment: CDR1 MNHNY and CDR2 SVGAGI (reference sequence). The CDR3 consists of 15 residues. Trimming took 4 bases from V and 2 from J, leaving 14 bases between them. In nucleotides, the CDR3 is TGTGCCAGCAGTTCCTCCTTGACGGGGAACTATGGCTACACCTTC. Its translation: CASSSSLTGNYGYTF.

Notes on this clone: The junction differs from germline at one of its ends, possibly a read error. The chain carries TRBV7-2 and TRBJ1-5; D gene unclear. This CDR3 spans 13 amino acids. Looked up from germline, CDR1 is SGHTA and CDR2 is FQGNSA. DNA of the CDR3: TGTGCCAGCAGCATAGCCCACGGTCAGCCCCAGCATTTT. It yields the protein CASSIAHGQPQHF.

This chain connects TRBV15 to TRBJ1-5; TRBD1 aligns across 9 bases. The germline V gene encodes CDR1 LNHNV and CDR2 YYDKDF (reference sequence). V shed 5 bases, J shed 2 bases, and the junction held 4 bases outside the gene matches. The CDR3 has 15 amino acids. The CDR3 DNA is TGTGCCACCAGCGGCCGGGACAGGGGCAATCAGCCCCAGCATTTT. Its translation is CATSGRDRGNQPQHF.

This clone came up a few times. The chain is built from TRBV4-2 and TRBJ1-3, with unresolved D. Trimming stripped 4 bases from V and 4 bases from J, with 11 bases between. This CDR3 comprises 14 residues. Germline lookup yields CDR1 LGHNA and CDR2 YNFKEQ. CDR3 coding DNA: TGTGCCAGCAGCCCCTCTAGTCGCGGAAACACCATATATTTT. Protein sequence: CASSPSSRGNTIYF.

J is TRBJ2-3 and V is TRBV11-3; the D is unclear. The V gene lost 4 bases and the J gene lost 2 bases, with 4 bases spanning the gap. CDR1 and CDR2 from the germline V gene are SGHNT and YENEEA. The CDR3 sequence is 12 residues long. CDR3 amino acids: CASSSITDTQYF. The CDR3, as DNA: TGTGCCAGCAGCTCTATCACAGATACGCAGTATTTT.